This T cell receptor (beta chain) was obtained from a study of cytomegalovirus exposure and HLA in healthy donors. Study in general: Sequencing of 150 million to 200 million T cells in an earlier analysis found around 120 million unique TCR beta sequences. Study-wide points: Reportedly, TCR beta sequences accurately predicted HLA-A and HLA-B alleles in most subjects.

Comments on this clone: Its antigen is currently unknown.

PCR was performed using 60 Vbeta and 13 Jbeta primers. The data were produced by immunoSEQ multiplex PCR, yet TCRdb's version contains in-frame clones alone and is incomplete. This table holds 95,000 to 110,000 clones, over 9.5% found once. Germline CDR1 MDHEN, CDR2 SYDVKM. The CDR3 covers 15 residues. Trimming left V 4 bases short and J 3 bases short, with 14 bases between. The material sequenced was PBMCs. This clonotype was obtained from a man aged 35-49 years in good health and CMV-seropositive. This chain links TRBV28 with TRBJ2-3; D is unclear. CDR3 amino acids: CASSYLATTTDTQYF. The CDR3, as DNA: TGTGCCAGCAGTTACTTAGCTACGACGACAGATACGCAGTATTTT.